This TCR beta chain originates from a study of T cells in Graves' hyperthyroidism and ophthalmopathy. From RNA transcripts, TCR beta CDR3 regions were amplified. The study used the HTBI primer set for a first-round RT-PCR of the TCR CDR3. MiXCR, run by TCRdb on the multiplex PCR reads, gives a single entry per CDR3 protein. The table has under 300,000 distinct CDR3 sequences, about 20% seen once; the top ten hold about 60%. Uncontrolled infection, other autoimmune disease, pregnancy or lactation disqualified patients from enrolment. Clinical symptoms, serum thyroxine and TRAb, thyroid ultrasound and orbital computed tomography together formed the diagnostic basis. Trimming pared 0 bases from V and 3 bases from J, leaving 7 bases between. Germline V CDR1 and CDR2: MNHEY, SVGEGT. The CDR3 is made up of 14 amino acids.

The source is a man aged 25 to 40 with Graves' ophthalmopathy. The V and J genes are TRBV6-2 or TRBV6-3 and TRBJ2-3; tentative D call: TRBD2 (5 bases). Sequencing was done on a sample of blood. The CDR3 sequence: CASSYSRRTDTQYF. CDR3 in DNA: TGTGCCAGCAGTTACTCCCGGAGGACAGATACGCAGTATTTT.